Listed here are 2 T cell receptor beta chains from one sample, sequenced in a study of cytomegalovirus exposure and HLA in healthy donors. PCR employed 60 Vbeta and 13 Jbeta primers. Here immunoSEQ multiplex PCR was the method, and the copy in TCRdb shows in-frame clones only, minus some. The sample has roughly 140,000 clones; 65% to 85% are singletons. Sequencing used PBMCs. The receptors derive from a male donor in good health and CMV-seronegative.

The chain uses TRBV13 and TRBJ2-5, with 8 bases fitting TRBD1. The CDR3 consists of 14 residues. Germline V CDR1 and CDR2: PRHDT, FYEKMQ (reference sequence). V shed 0 bases and J 3 bases; nucleotides not matched to a gene: 0. As DNA, the CDR3 is TGTGCCAGCAGCTTAGGGGACAGGGAAGAGACCCAGTACTTC. This encodes CASSLGDREETQYF. The variable domain in full, with the rest retrieved from reference TRBV13 and TRBJ2-5, is AAGVIQSPRHLIKEKRETATLKCYPIPRHDTVYWYQQGPGQDPQFLISFYEKMQSDKGSIPDRFSAQQFSDYHSELNMSSLELGDSALYFCASSLGDREETQYFGPGTRLLVL.

The rearrangement joins TRBV6-5 to TRBJ2-7; D perhaps matches TRBD2 (7 bases). The CDR3 has 15 residues. V dropped 3 bases and J dropped 3 bases, with 15 bases sitting between them. The V gene's germline CDR1 is MNHEY and CDR2 SVGAGI. In DNA, the CDR3 is TGTGCCAGCAGTTATAGGGTTAGGGGGGGCTACGAGCAGTACTTC. Translated, it gives CASSYRVRGGYEQYF.